The rows below give T cell receptor beta chains drawn from one sample of a study of metastatic and nonmetastatic thyroid tumors. TCRdb used MiXCR to call clones anew from the PCR reads. The sample carries tens of thousands of clones, roughly 17% recorded once. Sample: blood. These receptors were taken from a male donor with papillary thyroid cancer or a benign thyroid nodule (not recorded which). Some clones in this sample may be carry-over from other donors' samples. CDR3s include the opening cysteine and the closing phenylalanine or tryptophan. D genes are given only for firm matches. Where a row states a size, it is once, few, many or the class of an expanded clone; other rows omit it.

D	V	J	size	CDR3	DNA
TRBD2	TRBV28	TRBJ2-7	many	CASSLAGGPQEQYF	TGTGCCAGCAGCTTAGCGGGAGGGCCACAGGAGCAGTACTTC
-	TRBV30	TRBJ1-5	many	CAWSRTPDQPQHF	TGTGCCTGGAGTAGGACACCCGATCAGCCCCAGCATTTT
-	TRBV7-7	TRBJ2-2	-	CASTPTGGELFF	TGTGCCAGCACCCCCACGGGGGGGGAGCTGTTTTTT
-	TRBV14	TRBJ1-4	many	CASSWGATNEKLFF	TGTGCCAGCAGCTGGGGTGCAACTAATGAAAAACTGTTTTTT
-	TRBV10-2	TRBJ2-7	many	CASSEYGYEQYF	TGCGCCAGCAGTGAATACGGATACGAGCAGTACTTC
-	TRBV7-9	TRBJ2-1	many	CASITLGPSSSYNEQFF	TGTGCCAGCATCACTTTAGGTCCCTCAAGCTCCTACAATGAGCAGTTCTTC
-	TRBV6-1	TRBJ2-2	few	CASSEHGANTGELFF	TGTGCCAGCAGTGAACATGGAGCGAACACCGGGGAGCTGTTTTTT
-	TRBV28	TRBJ1-5	-	CAISFIARGASNQPQHF	TGTGCCATCAGCTTTATCGCCAGGGGCGCCAGCAATCAGCCTCAGCATTTT
TRBD2	TRBV19	TRBJ2-1	medium-sized	CASSGRAMFF	TGTGCCAGTAGCGGGAGGGCCATGTTCTTC
TRBD1	TRBV6-1	TRBJ1-6	medium-sized	CASRYRDRVSPLHF	TGTGCCAGCAGATACCGGGACAGGGTTTCACCCCTCCACTTT
-	TRBV5-1	TRBJ2-1	-	CASSHHPGIEDNEQFF	TGCGCCAGCAGCCACCACCCGGGTATCGAGGACAATGAGCAGTTCTTC
-	TRBV10-3	TRBJ1-2	-	CAISEGEYLNYCYTF	TGTGCCATCAGTGAGGGTGAGTATCTAAACTATTGCTACACCTTC
-	TRBV20-1	TRBJ2-7	many	CSARLSAAYEQYF	TGCAGTGCTAGATTGTCAGCCGCCTACGAGCAGTACTTC
-	TRBV14	TRBJ2-3	-	CASSPQWVGSDTQYF	TGTGCCAGCAGTCCGCAGTGGGTAGGGTCAGATACGCAGTATTTT
TRBD2	TRBV15	TRBJ2-5	many	CATSRVLAGGREETQYF	TGTGCCACCAGCAGAGTACTAGCGGGAGGGCGGGAAGAGACCCAGTACTTC
TRBD2	TRBV6-6	TRBJ2-3	few	CASSYGTSDTDTHYF	TGTGCCAGCAGTTACGGGACTAGCGACACAGATACTCATTATTTT
-	TRBV4-1	TRBJ2-2	many	CASSQVRGTGELFF	TGCGCCAGCAGCCAAGTCAGGGGCACCGGGGAGCTGTTTTTT
-	TRBV9	TRBJ2-7	-	CAISPWPLSNAYEQYF	TGTGCCATCAGCCCGTGGCCGCTATCGAACGCCTACGAGCAGTACTTC
-	TRBV7-3	TRBJ2-1	many	CASSLGTRAGKGPQQFF	TGTGCCAGCAGCTTAGGAACGCGGGCGGGGAAGGGGCCACAGCAGTTCTTC
TRBD1	TRBV2	TRBJ1-6	many	CASSERGPTGSNSPLHF	TGTGCCAGCAGTGAAAGGGGCCCGACAGGGAGCAATTCACCCCTCCACTTT
-	TRBV28	TRBJ1-1	many	CASSFLGAVGTEAFF	TGTGCCAGCAGTTTTCTGGGGGCCGTAGGCACTGAAGCTTTCTTT
-	TRBV6-4	TRBJ1-5	many	CASSHPDSWGRWYSNQPQHF	TGTGCCAGCAGTCACCCTGACAGCTGGGGTAGGTGGTATAGCAATCAGCCCCAGCATTTT
TRBD1	TRBV6-1	TRBJ1-6	-	CASSAGTGGGPNNSPLHF	TGTGCCAGCAGTGCGGGGACAGGGGGAGGCCCAAATAATTCACCCCTCCACTTT
TRBD1	TRBV2	TRBJ1-2	-	CASNRQGPNYGYTF	TGTGCCAGCAATCGACAGGGCCCCAACTATGGCTACACCTTC
-	TRBV30	TRBJ2-5	medium-sized	CARSGEGIETQYF	TGTGCCCGCTCAGGGGAGGGCATAGAGACCCAGTACTTC
-	TRBV12-3/TRBV12-4	TRBJ1-1	medium-sized	CASRTPFLTEAFF	TGTGCCAGCAGGACCCCTTTCCTCACTGAAGCTTTCTTT
-	TRBV5-4	TRBJ1-4	many	CASSLDNGDEKLFF	TGTGCCAGCAGCTTGGATAACGGGGACGAAAAACTGTTTTTT
TRBD2	TRBV29-1	TRBJ2-7	many	CSGGLAGGGEQYF	TGCAGCGGCGGACTAGCGGGAGGGGGGGAGCAGTACTTC
-	TRBV24-1	TRBJ1-5	many	CATSDRKVKVMHQPQHF	TGTGCCACCAGTGATCGCAAGGTGAAGGTTATGCATCAGCCCCAGCATTTT
-	TRBV14	TRBJ2-7	many	CASSQHYSQGEQYF	TGTGCCAGCAGCCAACATTATTCTCAGGGCGAGCAGTACTTC
-	TRBV3-1	TRBJ2-1	many	CASSQDQRNEQFF	TGTGCCAGCAGCCAAGATCAGCGAAATGAGCAGTTCTTC
-	TRBV19	TRBJ2-7	few	CASSIGQGSSYEQYF	TGTGCCAGTAGTATCGGCCAGGGGTCTAGTTACGAGCAGTACTTC
-	TRBV6-1	TRBJ2-3	few	CASIDRFGIGTDTQYF	TGTGCCAGTATCGACCGGTTTGGGATCGGCACAGATACGCAGTATTTT
-	TRBV7-3	TRBJ2-5	many	CASSPQGQHQETQYF	TGTGCCAGCAGCCCACAAGGACAACACCAAGAGACCCAGTACTTC
-	TRBV5-4	TRBJ2-7	many	CASSFGERGEQYF	TGTGCCAGCAGTTTTGGGGAACGGGGCGAGCAGTACTTC
TRBD1	TRBV2	TRBJ2-7	medium-sized	CASRPGQAGHEQYF	TGTGCCAGCAGGCCGGGACAGGCTGGCCACGAGCAGTACTTC
TRBD1	TRBV28	TRBJ1-2	-	CASSLTGANYGYTF	TGTGCCAGCAGCTTAACAGGGGCCAACTATGGCTACACCTTC
-	TRBV6-1	TRBJ1-5	medium-sized	CASSEGLYQPQHF	TGTGCCAGCAGTGAGGGCCTTTATCAGCCCCAGCATTTT
TRBD2	TRBV5-1	TRBJ2-7	many	CASSLGTSGRTYEQYF	TGCGCCAGCAGCTTGGGTACTAGCGGGAGAACCTACGAGCAGTACTTC
-	TRBV4-1	TRBJ1-6	many	CASSQGGRGRLGSPLHF	TGCGCCAGCAGCCAAGGAGGACGCGGGAGGTTGGGTTCACCCCTCCACTTT
-	TRBV10-1	TRBJ2-7	few	CANTGTPRSDEQYF	TGCGCCAACACCGGGACACCGAGAAGCGACGAGCAGTACTTC
-	TRBV25-1	TRBJ2-1	medium-sized	CASSGSVRGFTNEQFF	TGTGCCAGCAGTGGATCCGTCCGGGGATTTACAAATGAGCAGTTCTTC
-	TRBV19	TRBJ2-7	many	CASSIGNGATYEQYF	TGTGCCAGTAGTATAGGGAACGGCGCTACCTACGAGCAGTACTTC
TRBD1	TRBV24-1	TRBJ2-3	-	CATSDFSQGVSTDTQYF	TGTGCCACCAGTGATTTTAGTCAGGGGGTGAGCACAGATACGCAGTATTTT
TRBD2	TRBV27	TRBJ2-3	many	CASSLGPSGSQDTQYF	TGTGCCAGCAGTCTAGGGCCTAGCGGGAGTCAGGATACGCAGTATTTT
TRBD1	TRBV6-1	TRBJ2-2	medium-sized	CASRRIDRGRRGELFF	TGTGCCAGCAGGCGGATCGACAGGGGACGACGCGGGGAGCTGTTTTTT
-	TRBV11-2	TRBJ1-1	-	CASRLTGYEAFF	TGTGCCAGCAGATTAACAGGGTATGAAGCTTTCTTT
-	TRBV6-1	TRBJ2-1	medium-sized	CASRSGSYNEQFF	TGTGCCAGCAGGTCGGGATCCTACAATGAGCAGTTCTTC
-	TRBV4-1	TRBJ1-4	many	CASSRPGASTNEKLFF	TGCGCCAGCAGCCGCCCCGGGGCGTCAACTAATGAAAAACTGTTTTTT
-	TRBV7-3	TRBJ2-3	many	CASSGRGDTQYF	TGTGCCAGCAGCGGGCGAGGGGATACGCAGTATTTT